This paragraph covers one TCR beta chain sequence. As yet, its antigen is unknown. The data were obtained in a study of cytomegalovirus exposure and HLA in healthy donors. Study-level results: Follow-up analysis seemed to connect common viral pathogens with several of the most significant clusters identified. Most observed TCR sequences were rare, whereas some public TCRs were detected in many donors. There were 150 to 200 TCR beta chains listed as cytomegalovirus-associated.

Those who donated were healthy bone marrow donors. The CDR3 totals 15 residues. Germline assignment: CDR1 SGHRS and CDR2 YFSETQ. Trimming removed 4 bases from V and 4 bases from J; junction bases left unmatched: 8. 13 Jbeta primers and 60 Vbeta primers were used for the PCR. The method was immunoSEQ multiplex PCR; TCRdb's version includes in-frame clones alone and lacks a portion of them. The sample holds approximately 150,000 clones, around four fifths seen once. The rearrangement uses TRBV5-1 and TRBJ1-3; 7 positions match TRBD1. This TCR was recovered from a woman aged 45-65 years in good health and CMV-seronegative. The source material was PBMCs. CDR3 nucleotide sequence: TGCGCCAGCAGCCAGGGACAGTTGATGGGAAACACCATATATTTT. This gives the protein CASSQGQLMGNTIYF.